Listed here are 15 T cell receptor beta chains from one sample, sequenced in a study of shared clonotypes between healthy human individuals. Profiled with immunoSEQ multiplex PCR; TCRdb holds only in-frame clones, not every one. The data hold over 400,000 clones, with 81% observed a single time. Sequencing was carried out using PBMCs. Source of these receptors: a woman aged 40 to 50 in good health. Some clones in this sample may be carry-over from other donors' samples.

This clone was recorded only once. CDR3 loop: CAWSGTGLAKNIQYF. DNA of the CDR3: TGTGCCTGGAGTGGGACAGGGCTAGCCAAAAACATTCAGTACTTC. The V gene is TRBV30, the J gene TRBJ2-4; 8 bases match TRBD1. The CDR3 spans 15 residues. V was pared by 1 base and J by 0 bases, with 2 bases of the junction left unmatched. Germline V gives CDR1 GTSNPN, CDR2 SVGIG (reference sequence).

The J gene is TRBJ1-5, the V gene TRBV7-2, with no clear D. Trimming shortened V by 4 bases and J by 5 bases, and 9 bases separated the two germline ends. The CDR3 runs to 13 residues. The germline V gene encodes CDR1 SGHTA and CDR2 FQGNSA. This CDR3 reads CASSYGRDQPQHF. CDR3 coding DNA: TGTGCCAGCAGCTATGGACGGGATCAGCCCCAGCATTTT.

V gene TRBV7-6 combines with J gene TRBJ2-1; D gene unclear. The V end was cut by 0 bases, the J end by 4 bases, with 7 bases between. CDR1 is SGHVS, CDR2 FNYEAQ, per germline. The CDR3 contains 14 residues. The CDR3 is CASSLARSYNEQFF. CDR3 bases: TGTGCCAGCAGCTTAGCCAGGAGTTACAATGAGCAGTTCTTC.

In its sample, this clone was seen many times. This sample also contains other DNA sequences that code for the same CDR3. J is TRBJ2-5 and V is TRBV4-2, with TRBD1 matching 8 bases. TRBJ2-7 explains the end of the DNA better; the J call may be wrong. The length of the CDR3 is 15 residues. Germline V gene data show CDR1 as LGHNA and CDR2 as YNFKEQ. Written as DNA, the CDR3 is TGTGCCAGCAGCCAAGACAGGGGGCCCACCTACGAGCAGTACTTC. Its translation: CASSQDRGPTYEQYF.

This chain joins TRBV6-1 and TRBJ1-2; D ambiguous. V gave up 4 bases and J gave up 6 bases, with 21 bases separating them. The CDR3 is made up of 16 amino acids. Germline lookup yields CDR1 MNHNS and CDR2 SASEGT. CDR3 coding DNA: TGTGCCAGCAGTGGTTTGGTGGCCCAACCCTCGGATGGCTACACCTTC. Its translation: CASSGLVAQPSDGYTF.

This clone was detected only once. This sequence joins TRBV28 and TRBJ1-4; 9 positions agree with TRBD1. With V trimmed by 4 bases and J by 6 bases, 15 bases remained unmatched. CDR3 length equals 18 residues. The germline V gene encodes CDR1 MDHEN and CDR2 SYDVKM. CDR3 DNA: TGTGCCAGCAGTTCCCCGCGGTCCGGGACAGGGTTAGATGAAAAACTGTTTTTT. Its translation is CASSSPRSGTGLDEKLFF.

DNA of the CDR3: TGTGCCAGCAGCTTAGGAAAAGGGCAGGGGGATGAAAAACTGTTTTTT. Translating it yields CASSLGKGQGDEKLFF. The rearrangement links TRBV11-2 to TRBJ1-4; TRBD1 agrees at 7 bases. This CDR3 contains 16 residues. Germline V gives CDR1 SGHAT, CDR2 FQNNGV. J was trimmed by 6 bases and V by 1 base; bases with no gene match: 8. The full variable domain, completed using reference TRBV11-2 and TRBJ1-4, is EAGVAQSPRYKIIEKRQSVAFWCNPISGHATLYWYQQILGQGPKLLIQFQNNGVVDDSQLPKDRFSAERLKGVDSTLKIQPAKLEDSAVYLCASSLGKGQGDEKLFFGSGTQLSVL.

In the case of this clone: It differs at one base from a far larger clone, so likely a read error. Other DNA sequences in the sample encode the same CDR3. This sequence joins TRBV11-2 and TRBJ1-1; TRBD1 might be the D (5 bases). V dropped 3 bases and J dropped 5 bases, with 10 bases sitting between them. Germline CDR1 and CDR2: SGHAT and FQNNGV. The CDR3 extends over 13 amino acids. The CDR3: CASSFQGLTEAFF. Written as DNA, the CDR3 is TGTGCCAGCAGCTTCCAGGGCTTAACTGAAGCTTTCTTT.

About this clone itself: A far larger clone is just one base off, so this is likely a read error. The same CDR3 can be traced to other DNA sequences in this sample. The chain has TRBV6-1 and TRBJ1-3; D call uncertain. CDR3 size: 15 residues. Germline loops: CDR1 MNHNS, CDR2 SASEGT. The CDR3, as DNA: TGTGCCAGTAGTGACGGCCAGGCCTCTGGAAACACCATATATTTT. Encoded protein: CASSDGQASGNTIYF.

Concerning this clone itself: A single base is all that separates this from a far larger clone, so a read error is likely. The chain has TRBV11-3 and TRBJ2-5; TRBD1 is a possible D gene (8 bases). Germline V CDR1 and CDR2: SGHNT, YENEEA. The CDR3 runs 16 residues. The DNA for the CDR3 is TGTGTCAGCAGCTTAGGGGGAGGGACAGGACAAGAGACCCAGTACTTC. Its translation: CVSSLGGGTGQETQYF.

The rearrangement links TRBV18 to TRBJ2-7; TRBD2 aligns across 7 bases. The junction had 6 bases not matched to a gene; V was cut back by 4 bases and J by 3 bases. Germline CDR1 is KGHSH and CDR2 is LQKENI. The CDR3 consists of 14 residues. CDR3 nucleotides: TGTGCCAGCTCACTCCGGACTAGGTTCTACGAGCAGTACTTC. Translated, it gives CASSLRTRFYEQYF.

On this clone itself: A far larger clone is one base from this, pointing to a likely read error. The chain has TRBV11-2 and TRBJ1-2; no clear D gene. CDR3 length: 10 residues. In germline, CDR1 is SGHAT, CDR2 FQNNGV. The CDR3 region is CASRAYCYTF. CDR3 DNA: TGTGCCAGCAGGGCCTATTGCTACACCTTC. Based on the CDR3 plus reference TRBV11-2 and TRBJ1-2, the full variable domain is EAGVAQSPRYKIIEKRQSVAFWCNPISGHATLYWYQQILGQGPKLLIQFQNNGVVDDSQLPKDRFSAERLKGVDSTLKIQPAKLEDSAVYLCASRAYCYTFGSGTRLTVV.

Of note for this clone: A far larger clone is off by one base, so a read error is likely. This chain connects TRBV7-9 to TRBJ2-2, with 7 bases aligning to TRBD2. This CDR3 contains 15 residues. Per germline, CDR1 SEHNR and CDR2 FQNEAQ (reference sequence). J lost 4 bases, V lost 8 bases, and 10 bases had no gene match. The chain's CDR3 is CASGGLVGGTGELFF. CDR3 bases: TGTGCCAGCGGTGGACTAGTGGGAGGCACCGGGGAGCTGTTTTTT.

Turning to this clone: Since a much larger clone is just one base distant, this may be a read error. V is TRBV13 and J is TRBJ1-1; D remains unclear. This CDR3 has 13 amino acids. CDR1 PRHDT and CDR2 FYEKMQ come from the germline V gene (reference sequence). Between the trimmed V and J ends, which lost 1 base and 0 bases, there was a span of 3 bases. The CDR3 DNA is TGTGCCAGCAGCTTAGAGGTGAACACTGAAGCTTTCTTT. It encodes CASSLEVNTEAFF.

V and J are TRBV2 and TRBJ2-7; 10 nucleotides align to TRBD1. V lost 7 bases and J lost 3; bases outside the gene matches: 6. Looked up from germline, CDR1 is SNHLY and CDR2 is FYNNEI. This CDR3 is built from 14 residues. In DNA, the CDR3 is TGTGCCAGCACCTCCGGGACAGGGGTCTACGAGCAGTACTTC. Translation: CASTSGTGVYEQYF.